This TCR beta chain was sequenced during a study of cytomegalovirus exposure and HLA in healthy donors. The overall study: Falling in the Caucasian-associated ancestry cluster were 81% of a few hundred genotyped donors.

The CDR3 is 17 residues long. Trimming removed 5 bases from V and 1 base from J, with 20 bases in between. CDR1 is SGHAT, CDR2 FQNNGV, per germline. The sample holds a few counts of this clone. The primer mix had 60 Vbeta and 13 Jbeta primers. Clones were read by immunoSEQ multiplex PCR, and TCRdb kept only the in-frame ones, dropping some. The sample has 95,000 to 150,000 clones, about 16% seen once. Everyone who donated was a healthy bone marrow donor. The sample comprised PBMCs. The chain links TRBV11-2 to TRBJ1-2; TRBD1 might be the D (5 bases). This receptor was taken from a woman younger than 35 in good health and CMV-seronegative. CDR3: CASSLEAPTAINYGYTF. The CDR3 DNA reads as TGTGCCAGCAGCCTCGAAGCCCCGACAGCGATTAACTATGGCTACACCTTC.